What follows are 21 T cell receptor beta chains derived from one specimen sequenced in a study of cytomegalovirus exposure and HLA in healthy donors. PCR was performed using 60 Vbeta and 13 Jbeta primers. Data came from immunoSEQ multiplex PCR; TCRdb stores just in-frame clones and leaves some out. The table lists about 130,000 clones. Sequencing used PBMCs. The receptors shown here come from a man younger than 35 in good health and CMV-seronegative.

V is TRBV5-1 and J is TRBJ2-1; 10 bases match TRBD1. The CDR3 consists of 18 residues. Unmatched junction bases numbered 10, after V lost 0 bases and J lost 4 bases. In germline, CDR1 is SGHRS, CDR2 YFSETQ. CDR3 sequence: CASSLERDRGTLYNEQFF. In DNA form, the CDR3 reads TGCGCCAGCAGCTTGGAACGGGACAGGGGTACCTTGTACAATGAGCAGTTCTTC.

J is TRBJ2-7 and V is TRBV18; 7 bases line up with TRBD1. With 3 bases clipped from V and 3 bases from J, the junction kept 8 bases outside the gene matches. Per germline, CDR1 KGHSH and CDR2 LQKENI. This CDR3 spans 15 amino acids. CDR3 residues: CASSPWDRENYEQYF. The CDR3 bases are TGTGCCAGCTCACCGTGGGACAGAGAAAACTACGAGCAGTACTTC.

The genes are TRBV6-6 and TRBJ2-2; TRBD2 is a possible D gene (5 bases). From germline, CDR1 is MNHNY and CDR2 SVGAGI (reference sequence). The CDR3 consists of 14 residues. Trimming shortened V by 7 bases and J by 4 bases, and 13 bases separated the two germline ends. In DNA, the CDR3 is TGTGCCAGCAAGCCGGACTTCATCACCGGGGAGCTGTTTTTT. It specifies CASKPDFITGELFF.

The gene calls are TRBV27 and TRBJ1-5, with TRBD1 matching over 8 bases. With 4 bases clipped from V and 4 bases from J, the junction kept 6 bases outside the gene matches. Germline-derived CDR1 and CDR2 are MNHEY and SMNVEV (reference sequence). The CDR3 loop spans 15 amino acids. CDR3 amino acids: CASSSGQGWNQPQHF. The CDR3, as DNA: TGTGCCAGCAGTTCAGGACAGGGTTGGAATCAGCCCCAGCATTTT.

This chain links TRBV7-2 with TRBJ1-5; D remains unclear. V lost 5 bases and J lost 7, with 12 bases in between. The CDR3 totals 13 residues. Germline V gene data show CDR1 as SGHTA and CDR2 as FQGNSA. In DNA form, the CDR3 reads TGTGCCAGCAGCAGAGAACGGAGGCAGCCCCAGCATTTT. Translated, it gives CASSRERRQPQHF. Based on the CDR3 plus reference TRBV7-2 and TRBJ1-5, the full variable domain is GAGVSQSPSNKVTEKGKDVELRCDPISGHTALYWYRQSLGQGLEFLIYFQGNSAPDKSGLPSDRFSAERTGGSVSTLTIQRTQQEDSAVYLCASSRERRQPQHFGDGTRLSIL.

Here the CDR3 reads CASSGSGMSYNEQFF. The CDR3 coding sequence is TGTGCCAGCAGCGGGTCAGGAATGTCCTACAATGAGCAGTTCTTC. This chain uses TRBV9 with TRBJ2-1, with D unresolved. The CDR3 covers 15 residues. Looked up from germline, CDR1 is SGDLS and CDR2 is YYNGEE. The V and J ends lost 3 bases and 1 base respectively, with 11 bases between them. Based on the CDR3 plus reference TRBV9 and TRBJ2-1, the full variable domain is DSGVTQTPKHLITATGQRVTLRCSPRSGDLSVYWYQQSLDQGLQFLIQYYNGEERAKGNILERFSAQQFPDLHSELNLSSLELGDSALYFCASSGSGMSYNEQFFGPGTRLTVL.

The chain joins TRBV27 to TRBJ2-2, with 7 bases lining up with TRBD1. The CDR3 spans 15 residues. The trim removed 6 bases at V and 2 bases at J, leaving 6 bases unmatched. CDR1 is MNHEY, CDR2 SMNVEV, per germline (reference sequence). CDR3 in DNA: TGTGCCAGCAGACTCAGGGGGACCAACACCGGGGAGCTGTTTTTT. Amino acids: CASRLRGTNTGELFF.

The DNA for the CDR3 is TGTGCCAGCAGTTACTTTCTCAACACTGAAGCTTTCTTT. As protein: CASSYFLNTEAFF. This chain uses TRBV6-7 with TRBJ1-1; unclear D gene. TRBV6-7 is classed as an ORF, of uncertain function. Trimming stripped 1 base from V and 2 bases from J, with 5 bases between. CDR3 length: 13 amino acids.

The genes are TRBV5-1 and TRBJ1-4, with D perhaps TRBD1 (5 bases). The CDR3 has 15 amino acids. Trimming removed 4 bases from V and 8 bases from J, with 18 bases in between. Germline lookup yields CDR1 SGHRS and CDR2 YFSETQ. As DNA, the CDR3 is TGCGCCAGCAGCGGCCGGGGGACCTTTAACGAAAAACTGTTTTTT. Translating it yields CASSGRGTFNEKLFF.

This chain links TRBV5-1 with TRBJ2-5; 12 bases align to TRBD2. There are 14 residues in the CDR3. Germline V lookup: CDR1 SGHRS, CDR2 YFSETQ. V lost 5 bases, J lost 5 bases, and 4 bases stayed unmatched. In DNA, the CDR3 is TGCGCCAGCAGGTCTCTAGCGGGAGGGGAGACCCAGTACTTC. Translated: CASRSLAGGETQYF.

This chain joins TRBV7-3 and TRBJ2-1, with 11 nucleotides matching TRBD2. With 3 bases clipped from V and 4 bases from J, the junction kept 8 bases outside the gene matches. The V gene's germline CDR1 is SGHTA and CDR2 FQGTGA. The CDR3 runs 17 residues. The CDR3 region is CASSFSSGRAGYNEQFF. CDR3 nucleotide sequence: TGTGCCAGCAGCTTTAGTAGCGGGAGGGCGGGTTACAATGAGCAGTTCTTC. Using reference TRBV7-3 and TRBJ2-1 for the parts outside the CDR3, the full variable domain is GAGVSQTPSNKVTEKGKYVELRCDPISGHTALYWYRQSLGQGPEFLIYFQGTGAADDSGLPNDRFFAVRPEGSVSTLKIQRTERGDSAVYLCASSFSSGRAGYNEQFFGPGTRLTVL.

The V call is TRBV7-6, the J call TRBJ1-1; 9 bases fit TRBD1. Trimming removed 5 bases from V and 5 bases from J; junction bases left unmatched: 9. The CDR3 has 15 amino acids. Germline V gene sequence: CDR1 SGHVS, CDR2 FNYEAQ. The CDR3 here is CASSQLEQGATEAFF. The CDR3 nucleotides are TGTGCCAGCAGCCAACTCGAACAGGGGGCAACTGAAGCTTTCTTT.

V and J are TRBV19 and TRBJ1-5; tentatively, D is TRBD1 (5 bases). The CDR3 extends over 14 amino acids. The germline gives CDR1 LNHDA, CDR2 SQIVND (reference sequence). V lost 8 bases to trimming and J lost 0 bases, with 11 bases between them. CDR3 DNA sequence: TGTGCCAGTTCAGACAGAATTAGCAATCAGCCCCAGCATTTT. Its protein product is CASSDRISNQPQHF.

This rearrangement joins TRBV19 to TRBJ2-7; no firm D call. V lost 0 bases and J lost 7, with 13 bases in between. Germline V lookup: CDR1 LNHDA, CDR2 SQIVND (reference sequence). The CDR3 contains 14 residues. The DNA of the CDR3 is TGTGCCAGTAGTATAGAGTGGCAGTCTTGGGAGCAGTACTTC. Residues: CASSIEWQSWEQYF.

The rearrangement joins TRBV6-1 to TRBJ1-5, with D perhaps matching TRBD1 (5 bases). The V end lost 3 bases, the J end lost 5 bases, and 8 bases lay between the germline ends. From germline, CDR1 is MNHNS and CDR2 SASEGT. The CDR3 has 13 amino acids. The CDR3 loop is CASSDLGDQPQHF. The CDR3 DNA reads TGTGCCAGCAGTGATCTAGGGGATCAGCCCCAGCATTTT.

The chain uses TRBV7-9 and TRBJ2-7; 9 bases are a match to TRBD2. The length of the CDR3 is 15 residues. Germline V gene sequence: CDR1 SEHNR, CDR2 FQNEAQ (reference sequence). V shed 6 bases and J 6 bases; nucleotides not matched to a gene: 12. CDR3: CASSSKPGLAFEQYF. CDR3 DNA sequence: TGTGCCAGCAGTTCAAAACCGGGACTAGCTTTCGAGCAGTACTTC.

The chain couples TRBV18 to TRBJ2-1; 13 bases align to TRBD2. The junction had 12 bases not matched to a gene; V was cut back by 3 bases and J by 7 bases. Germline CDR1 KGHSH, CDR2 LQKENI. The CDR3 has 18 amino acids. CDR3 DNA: TGTGCCAGCTCACCTACTTCTCTGGGACTAGCGGGAAGAAATGAGCAGTTCTTC. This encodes CASSPTSLGLAGRNEQFF.

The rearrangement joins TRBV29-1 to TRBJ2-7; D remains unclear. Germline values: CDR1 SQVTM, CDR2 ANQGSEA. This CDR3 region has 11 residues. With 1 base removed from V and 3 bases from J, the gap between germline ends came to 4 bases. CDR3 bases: TGCAGCGTTGAAGCCAACTACGAGCAGTACTTC. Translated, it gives CSVEANYEQYF.

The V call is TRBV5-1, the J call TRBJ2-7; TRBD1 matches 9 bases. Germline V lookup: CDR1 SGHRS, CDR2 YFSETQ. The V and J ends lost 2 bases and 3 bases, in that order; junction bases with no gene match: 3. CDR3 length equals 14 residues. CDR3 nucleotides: TGCGCCAGCAGCTTCCGGGACAGGGACTACGAGCAGTACTTC. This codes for CASSFRDRDYEQYF. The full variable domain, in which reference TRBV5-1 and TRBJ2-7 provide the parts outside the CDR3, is KAGVTQTPRYLIKTRGQQVTLSCSPISGHRSVSWYQQTPGQGLQFLFEYFSETQRNKGNFPGRFSGRQFSNSRSEMNVSTLELGDSALYLCASSFRDRDYEQYFGPGTRLTVT.

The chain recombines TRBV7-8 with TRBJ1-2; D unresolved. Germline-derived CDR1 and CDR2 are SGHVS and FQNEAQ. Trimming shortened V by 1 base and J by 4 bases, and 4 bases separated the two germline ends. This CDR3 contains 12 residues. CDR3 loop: CASSLVSYGYTF. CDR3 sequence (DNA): TGTGCCAGCAGCTTAGTTAGCTATGGCTACACCTTC.

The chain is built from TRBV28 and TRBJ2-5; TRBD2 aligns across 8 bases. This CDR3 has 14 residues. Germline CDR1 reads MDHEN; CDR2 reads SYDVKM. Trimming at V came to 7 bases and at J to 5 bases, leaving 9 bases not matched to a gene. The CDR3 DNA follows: TGTGCCAGCATCGACGGGGGGGCTCTGGAGACCCAGTACTTC. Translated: CASIDGGALETQYF.